Presented here are 26 T cell receptor beta chains from one specimen sequenced in a study of technical replicates of blood from a handful of donors. The table came from immunoSEQ multiplex PCR; TCRdb's copy has only in-frame clones and leaves some out. The sample has approximately 99,000 clones, approximately 95% seen once. The source material was T cells isolated from PBMCs. The receptors were sampled from a human donor in good health.

This chain uses TRBV10-3 with TRBJ2-1; D not resolved. The V and J ends lost 4 bases and 2 bases respectively, with 12 bases between them. CDR1 is ENHRY, CDR2 SYGVKD, per germline. The length of the CDR3 is 15 residues. In nucleotides, the CDR3 is TGTGCCATCAGTGTGAAAAGGCGGCCCTACAATGAGCAGTTCTTC. It encodes CAISVKRRPYNEQFF.

The CDR3 protein is CASSPSGGGTDTQYF. CDR3 coding DNA: TGTGCCAGCAGCCCAAGCGGGGGGGGGACAGATACGCAGTATTTT. The chain carries TRBV11-3 and TRBJ2-3; 10 bases fit TRBD2. The junction had 5 bases not matched to a gene; V was cut back by 5 bases and J by 3 bases. The CDR3 runs to 15 residues. CDR1 and CDR2 (germline): SGHNT, YENEEA. Based on the CDR3 plus reference TRBV11-3 and TRBJ2-3, the full variable domain is EAGVVQSPRYKIIEKKQPVAFWCNPISGHNTLYWYLQNLGQGPELLIRYENEEAVDDSQLPKDRFSAERLKGVDSTLKIQPAELGDSAVYLCASSPSGGGTDTQYFGPGTRLTVL.

The genes are TRBV27 and TRBJ2-1; 9 nucleotides agree with TRBD1. V was clipped by 3 bases and J by 2 bases; unmatched bases: 2. Per germline, CDR1 MNHEY and CDR2 SMNVEV (reference sequence). The CDR3 sequence is 15 residues long. CDR3 in amino acids: CASSFRDRAYNEQFF. Here the CDR3 DNA reads TGTGCCAGCAGTTTCCGGGACAGGGCCTACAATGAGCAGTTCTTC.

The chain employs TRBV9 and TRBJ2-5; TRBD2 matches at 8 bases. The CDR3 consists of 15 residues. V lost 3 bases to trimming and J lost 5 bases; unmatched junction nucleotides: 9. Germline V gene lookup returns CDR1 SGDLS and CDR2 YYNGEE. DNA of the CDR3: TGTGCCAGCAGCGGTTCGGGGGGGAGTGGGGAGACCCAGTACTTC. Amino acid sequence: CASSGSGGSGETQYF.

J is TRBJ1-1 and V is TRBV25-1; D unclear. The ends were cut back, 4 bases at V and 2 bases at J, with 5 bases in the middle. This CDR3 is 12 amino acids long. Germline V lookup: CDR1 MGHDK, CDR2 SYGVNS. The CDR3 nucleotides are TGTGCCAGCAGTGTTCATAACACTGAAGCTTTCTTT. Translated: CASSVHNTEAFF.

The rearrangement links TRBV10-2 to TRBJ1-1, with D unclear. V was cut by 5 bases and J by 1 base, with 14 bases left in between. The germline V gene encodes CDR1 WSHSY and CDR2 SAAADI. The CDR3 has 15 residues. The CDR3 DNA reads as TGCGCCAGCAGTCGCCCCGAAACAGAGAACACTGAAGCTTTCTTT. Amino acids: CASSRPETENTEAFF.

This clone was seen once. V gene TRBV5-1 combines with J gene TRBJ2-5; TRBD2 is a possible D gene (5 bases). The CDR3 contains 15 residues. Germline lookup yields CDR1 SGHRS and CDR2 YFSETQ. Trimming stripped 1 base from V and 1 base from J, with 11 bases between. The CDR3 sequence: CASSLLSGSQETQYF. The CDR3 nucleotides read TGCGCCAGCAGCTTGCTAAGCGGATCCCAAGAGACCCAGTACTTC.

V usage is TRBV11-3 and J usage is TRBJ2-7, with a possible D match to TRBD2 (5 bases). The germline gives CDR1 SGHNT, CDR2 YENEEA. This CDR3 is built from 17 residues. V was shortened by 0 bases and J by 5 bases, with 20 bases between the two germline ends. This CDR3 reads CASSLEDLSSGSDEQYF. The CDR3, as DNA: TGTGCCAGCAGCTTAGAAGACCTCTCTTCGGGGTCGGACGAGCAGTACTTC.

This sequence joins TRBV7-8 and TRBJ2-3, with TRBD2 matching 7 bases. CDR1 SGHVS and CDR2 FQNEAQ come from the germline V gene. The CDR3 is 13 residues long. V gave up 8 bases and J gave up 2 bases; unmatched junction bases: 4. CDR3 sequence reads: CASGGSHTDTQYF. In DNA form, the CDR3 reads TGTGCCAGCGGCGGGAGCCACACAGATACGCAGTATTTT.

V usage is TRBV15 and J usage is TRBJ1-1, with 11 bases aligning to TRBD1. Trimming removed 3 bases from V and 5 bases from J; junction bases left unmatched: 5. This CDR3 contains 15 residues. Germline CDR1 LNHNV, CDR2 YYDKDF (reference sequence). The CDR3: CATSRGGTGGTEAFF. The CDR3 nucleotides are TGTGCCACCAGCAGGGGAGGGACAGGGGGAACTGAAGCTTTCTTT.

The genes are TRBV9 and TRBJ1-1; D is undetermined. The CDR3 is 11 residues long. Trimming cost V 4 bases and J 5 bases, with 6 bases left between them. The V gene's germline CDR1 is SGDLS and CDR2 YYNGEE. The CDR3 loop reads CASSRGTEAFF. As DNA, the CDR3 is TGTGCCAGCAGCCGCGGGACTGAAGCTTTCTTT.

With respect to this clone: At one end, the junction sequence differs from germline, possibly due to a read error. This chain joins TRBV7-9 and TRBJ1-5; 9 nucleotides align to TRBD1. This CDR3 is 12 amino acids long. Germline V gene lookup returns CDR1 SEHNR and CDR2 FQNEAQ (reference sequence). The CDR3 is CASSLGQGRFFF. The CDR3, as DNA: TGTGCCAGCAGCCTTGGACAGGGGCGATTTTTTTTT.

V is TRBV13 and J is TRBJ2-5, with no clear D. CDR3 size: 13 residues. Trimming took off 0 bases at V and 5 bases at J, with 7 bases between the two ends. CDR1 and CDR2 (germline): PRHDT, FYEKMQ (reference sequence). CDR3 in amino acids: CASSLGQVETQYF. CDR3 nucleotides: TGTGCCAGCAGCTTAGGGCAGGTCGAGACCCAGTACTTC.

The chain uses TRBV9 and TRBJ2-1; no definite D call. Germline loops: CDR1 SGDLS, CDR2 YYNGEE. This CDR3 spans 12 amino acids. Trimming stripped 1 base from V and 7 bases from J, with 6 bases between. CDR3 region: CASSVTLNEQFF. The CDR3, as DNA: TGTGCCAGCAGCGTAACTTTAAATGAGCAGTTCTTC.

J is TRBJ1-2 and V is TRBV28; possible D gene TRBD1, 5 bases. Trimming removed 4 bases from V and 4 bases from J, with 10 bases in between. The V gene's germline CDR1 is MDHEN and CDR2 SYDVKM. This CDR3 spans 13 amino acids. The CDR3 DNA follows: TGTGCCAGCAGTTGGGCCGGGGGCTATGGCTACACCTTC. Its translation is CASSWAGGYGYTF.

The chain combines TRBV6-4 with TRBJ2-2; unclear D gene. CDR1 is MRHNA, CDR2 SNTAGT, per germline. The CDR3 has 13 amino acids. V was trimmed by 4 bases and J by 5 bases, leaving 8 bases between them. DNA for the CDR3: TGTGCCAGCAGTGCTCTATTAACCGGGGAGCTGTTTTTT. This gives the protein CASSALLTGELFF.

The chain combines TRBV5-1 with TRBJ2-1; 9 bases match TRBD1. The CDR3 has 19 residues. With V trimmed by 0 bases and J by 6 bases, 16 bases remained unmatched. Germline V lookup: CDR1 SGHRS, CDR2 YFSETQ. CDR3 sequence: CASSLGLGTGWISSNEQFF. DNA of the CDR3: TGCGCCAGCAGCTTGGGTCTGGGGACAGGGTGGATCAGCAGCAATGAGCAGTTCTTC. Looking up the rest from reference TRBV5-1 and TRBJ2-1 gives the full variable domain: KAGVTQTPRYLIKTRGQQVTLSCSPISGHRSVSWYQQTPGQGLQFLFEYFSETQRNKGNFPGRFSGRQFSNSRSEMNVSTLELGDSALYLCASSLGLGTGWISSNEQFFGPGTRLTVL.

V and J are TRBV27 and TRBJ1-1, with D unclear. With 6 bases removed from V and 11 bases from J, the gap between germline ends came to 16 bases. The CDR3 covers 12 residues. Per the germline V gene, CDR1 is MNHEY and CDR2 is SMNVEV (reference sequence). CDR3 sequence (DNA): TGTGCCAGCAGCCAGAGACCCAGCGAGGCTTTCTTT. This encodes CASSQRPSEAFF.

This chain connects TRBV4-2 to TRBJ2-2; tentative D call: TRBD1 (5 bases). CDR1 and CDR2 (germline): LGHNA, YNFKEQ. The CDR3 is 16 residues long. The V and J ends lost 1 base and 7 bases respectively, with 16 bases between them. The CDR3 DNA sequence: TGTGCCAGCAGCCAAGTTTCGACAGTGTCTTTCGGGGAGCTGTTTTTT. Translation gives CASSQVSTVSFGELFF.

The V and J genes are TRBV2 and TRBJ2-7; no definite D call. This CDR3 spans 12 amino acids. Per the germline V gene, CDR1 is SNHLY and CDR2 is FYNNEI. Trimming took off 7 bases at V and 5 bases at J, with 12 bases between the two ends. The CDR3 region has the DNA TGTGCCAGCACCCATTCTCGGGACGAGCAGTACTTC. Residues: CASTHSRDEQYF.

This sequence joins TRBV18 and TRBJ1-6; a possible D gene is TRBD1 (6 bases). CDR1 is KGHSH and CDR2 is LQKENI in the germline V gene. V lost 4 bases to trimming and J lost 7 bases, with 14 bases between them. This CDR3 comprises 15 residues. In DNA form, the CDR3 reads TGTGCCAGCTCACGGGCAGGGGTTGACAATTCACCCCTCCACTTT. Translation gives CASSRAGVDNSPLHF.

This chain links TRBV5-1 with TRBJ2-1; 9 bases are a match to TRBD1. There are 16 residues in the CDR3. The J segment lost 5 bases and the V segment lost 4 bases, leaving 10 bases of the junction unmatched. Germline V gene lookup returns CDR1 SGHRS and CDR2 YFSETQ. The CDR3 region is CASSPVMGQGNNEQFF. The CDR3 coding sequence is TGCGCCAGCAGCCCAGTGATGGGACAGGGCAACAATGAGCAGTTCTTC.

The rearrangement joins TRBV4-1 to TRBJ2-7; D remains ambiguous. Germline V gene sequence: CDR1 MGHRA, CDR2 YSYEKL. The V end was cut by 4 bases, the J end by 3 bases, with 10 bases between. The CDR3 length is 13 residues. CDR3 region: CASSLGEDYEQYF. The CDR3 nucleotides are TGCGCCAGCAGCCTCGGCGAGGACTACGAGCAGTACTTC.

The chain recombines TRBV5-6 with TRBJ2-1, with D tentatively TRBD2 (5 bases). V gave up 2 bases and J gave up 7 bases, with 16 bases separating them. CDR1 and CDR2 (germline): SGHDT, YYEEEE. This CDR3 has 15 amino acids. The CDR3, as DNA: TGTGCCAGCAGCTTCGGCGGGTTCTCGCGTAATGAGCAGTTCTTC. It is translated as CASSFGGFSRNEQFF. The complete variable domain, with remaining parts taken from reference TRBV5-6 and TRBJ2-1, reads DAGVTQSPTHLIKTRGQQVTLRCSPKSGHDTVSWYQQALGQGPQFIFQYYEEEERQRGNFPDRFSGHQFPNYSSELNVNALLLGDSALYLCASSFGGFSRNEQFFGPGTRLTVL.

The V call is TRBV30, the J call TRBJ1-1, with a possible D match to TRBD1 (5 bases). Trimming stripped 3 bases from V and 2 bases from J, with 22 bases between. Per the germline V gene, CDR1 is GTSNPN and CDR2 is SVGIG (reference sequence). The CDR3 runs to 17 residues. Written as DNA, the CDR3 is TGTGCCTGGAGCGGCCCATTGGGGCAGTTGGTTAACACTGAAGCTTTCTTT. Translation gives CAWSGPLGQLVNTEAFF.

This chain links TRBV6-1 with TRBJ2-5; TRBD2 matches 8 bases. There are 15 residues in the CDR3. V lost 0 bases and J lost 4; bases outside the gene matches: 4. Per germline, CDR1 MNHNS and CDR2 SASEGT. Here the CDR3 reads CASSEAGAGGETQYF. CDR3 nucleotide sequence: TGTGCCAGCAGTGAAGCGGGTGCGGGAGGAGAGACCCAGTACTTC.